The present entry profiles one T cell receptor (beta chain) with its context. Its target is unknown. The CDR3 covers 14 residues. Germline values: CDR1 KGHSH, CDR2 LQKENI. Trimming cost V 6 bases and J 4 bases, with 15 bases left between them. The data belong to a study of T cell responses to AZD1222 COVID-19 vaccine. Using immunoSEQ multiplex PCR, the repertoire was profiled, and TCRdb retains in-frame clones only, with some absent. The table includes 150,000 to 200,000 clones, about 87% detected once. Study results and limitations: Two AZD1222 administrations were followed by greater Spike-specific TCR breadth and depth. Mostly white British, mostly female donors; authors suggested clonal diversity may be underestimated.

Material: peripheral blood, obtained on day 0 of AZD1222 vaccination. The TCR was taken from an adult in good health. This chain joins TRBV18 and TRBJ2-5; a possible D gene is TRBD1 (6 bases). This CDR3 is CASSGPTGGETQYF. The CDR3 coding sequence is TGTGCCAGCTCTGGTCCGACAGGAGGAGAGACCCAGTACTTC. Based on the CDR3 plus reference TRBV18 and TRBJ2-5, the full variable domain is NAGVMQNPRHLVRRRGQEARLRCSPMKGHSHVYWYRQLPEEGLKFMVYLQKENIIDESGMPKERFSAEFPKEGPSILRIQQVVRGDSAAYFCASSGPTGGETQYFGPGTRLLVL.